These 32 T cell receptor beta chains were sequenced from one sample in a study of cytomegalovirus exposure and HLA in healthy donors. Vbeta (60) and Jbeta (13) primers were used in the PCR. Clones were read by immunoSEQ multiplex PCR, and TCRdb kept only the in-frame ones, dropping some. The sample has about 150,000 clones, just over 75% seen once. Sequencing input: PBMCs. The receptor set was obtained from a woman in her 30s in good health and CMV-seropositive.

The chain joins TRBV5-5 to TRBJ1-4; possible D gene TRBD1, 6 bases. This CDR3 comprises 16 residues. V gave up 4 bases and J gave up 7 bases, with 20 bases separating them. The germline gives CDR1 SGHKS, CDR2 YYEKEE (reference sequence). This CDR3 is CASSNFEGGGSEKLFF. CDR3 DNA: TGTGCCAGCAGCAACTTCGAGGGGGGCGGGAGTGAAAAACTGTTTTTT.

The chain links TRBV7-9 to TRBJ1-2, with 12 bases lining up with TRBD1. The germline V gene encodes CDR1 SEHNR and CDR2 FQNEAQ (reference sequence). V shed 0 bases, J shed 4 bases, and the junction held 3 bases outside the gene matches. This CDR3 has 16 residues. The CDR3 sequence is CASSLAGTGGIYGYTF. The CDR3 DNA reads TGTGCCAGCAGCTTAGCAGGGACAGGGGGCATCTATGGCTACACCTTC. Drawing the rest from reference TRBV7-9 and TRBJ1-2, the complete variable domain is DTGVSQNPRHKITKRGQNVTFRCDPISEHNRLYWYRQTLGQGPEFLTYFQNEAQLEKSRLLSDRFSAERPKGSFSTLEIQRTEQGDSAMYLCASSLAGTGGIYGYTFGSGTRLTVV.

The chain combines TRBV5-1 with TRBJ2-1; 7 bases map to TRBD2. The CDR3 runs to 14 residues. CDR1 and CDR2 (germline): SGHRS, YFSETQ. V shed 3 bases, J shed 5 bases, and the junction held 5 bases outside the gene matches. The CDR3 DNA reads as TGCGCCAGCAGCTGGGGGGGGACGAACAATGAGCAGTTCTTC. The encoded protein is CASSWGGTNNEQFF. Variable domain in full (rest from reference TRBV5-1 and TRBJ2-1): KAGVTQTPRYLIKTRGQQVTLSCSPISGHRSVSWYQQTPGQGLQFLFEYFSETQRNKGNFPGRFSGRQFSNSRSEMNVSTLELGDSALYLCASSWGGTNNEQFFGPGTRLTVL.

The chain has TRBV6-6 and TRBJ2-4, with TRBD2 matching 8 bases. Germline values: CDR1 MNHNY, CDR2 SVGAGI (reference sequence). The CDR3 spans 14 residues. V was clipped by 5 bases and J by 7 bases; unmatched bases: 7. The CDR3 is CASSPSGGVNIQYF. The CDR3 DNA reads as TGTGCCAGCAGTCCGTCGGGAGGGGTCAACATTCAGTACTTC.

The sample holds a few counts of this clone. This chain connects TRBV9 to TRBJ2-7; 7 positions match TRBD1. This CDR3 has 14 amino acids. CDR1 is SGDLS, CDR2 YYNGEE, per germline. V dropped 1 base and J dropped 4; count of bases not matched to a gene: 5. CDR3 bases: TGTGCCAGCAGCGTAATCGGGGACAGTTACGAGCAGTACTTC. This encodes CASSVIGDSYEQYF.

The V and J genes are TRBV2 and TRBJ1-1; 9 nucleotides line up with TRBD1. This CDR3 is built from 14 residues. The germline V gene encodes CDR1 SNHLY and CDR2 FYNNEI. J gave up 6 bases and V 4 bases, and 6 bases lay outside the gene matches. The CDR3 loop reads CASSGDRVLPEAFF. The CDR3 nucleotides are TGTGCCAGCAGTGGGGACAGGGTACTTCCTGAAGCTTTCTTT.

This clone appeared a single time. CDR3 sequence: CASSDLGQGNTEAFF. The DNA for the CDR3 is TGTGCCAGCAGCGACCTGGGGCAGGGGAACACTGAAGCTTTCTTT. The genes are TRBV6-5 and TRBJ1-1; the D gene is possibly TRBD1 (5 bases). V was shortened by 6 bases and J by 1 base, with 15 bases between the two germline ends. Looked up from germline, CDR1 is MNHEY and CDR2 is SVGAGI. CDR3 length: 15 amino acids.

The chain has TRBV2 and TRBJ1-5; D is unresolved. The V gene's germline CDR1 is SNHLY and CDR2 FYNNEI. The CDR3 runs to 15 residues. Trimming took off 6 bases at V and 3 bases at J, with 15 bases between the two ends. CDR3 DNA sequence: TGTGCCAGCAGCGGCGAGACTTCTACCAATCAGCCCCAGCATTTT. Its protein product is CASSGETSTNQPQHF.

The gene calls are TRBV6-4 and TRBJ2-3; 7 bases match TRBD2. In germline, CDR1 is MRHNA, CDR2 SNTAGT. The CDR3 loop spans 16 amino acids. V trimming: 2 bases; J trimming: 5 bases; junction bases outside the gene matches: 10. The CDR3 spells CASSDRGGSGRDTQYF. DNA of the CDR3: TGTGCCAGCAGTGACCGAGGCGGGAGTGGGAGAGATACGCAGTATTTT.

The gene calls are TRBV5-1 and TRBJ2-2; 12 bases are a match to TRBD2. The CDR3 extends over 16 amino acids. Germline values: CDR1 SGHRS, CDR2 YFSETQ. Trimming took 2 bases from V and 6 from J; bases not matched to a gene: 5. CDR3 region: CASSLSGLAGSGELFF. The CDR3 nucleotides are TGCGCCAGCAGCTTATCAGGACTAGCGGGATCCGGGGAGCTGTTTTTT.

This clone was detected only once. The chain employs TRBV6-5 and TRBJ1-1; TRBD1 matches 8 bases. The CDR3 consists of 12 residues. Germline V gene data show CDR1 as MNHEY and CDR2 as SVGAGI. J gave up 4 bases and V 7 bases, and 2 bases lay outside the gene matches. The CDR3 here is CASIDRGTEAFF. The CDR3 nucleotides read TGTGCCAGCATTGACAGGGGCACTGAAGCTTTCTTT.

This clone was found a few times. The chain has TRBV5-1 and TRBJ1-1; 11 positions agree with TRBD1. V gave up 2 bases and J gave up 4 bases; unmatched junction bases: 4. CDR3 length equals 15 residues. CDR1 SGHRS and CDR2 YFSETQ come from the germline V gene. CDR3 bases: TGCGCCAGCAGCTTATCCGGGACAGGGGGCACTGAAGCTTTCTTT. Translated: CASSLSGTGGTEAFF.

The chain combines TRBV28 with TRBJ1-5, with TRBD1 matching over 7 bases. The V gene end was trimmed by 6 bases and the J gene end by 2 bases; junction bases not matched to a gene: 10. The V gene's germline CDR1 is MDHEN and CDR2 SYDVKM. CDR3 size: 16 residues. Here the CDR3 DNA reads TGTGCCAGCAGGTCCGGTACAGGGGTGGGCAATCAGCCCCAGCATTTT. It specifies CASRSGTGVGNQPQHF.

V and J are TRBV6-6 and TRBJ2-2, with a tentative D call TRBD2 (6 bases). This CDR3 comprises 14 residues. Trimming removed 4 bases from V and 7 bases from J, with 13 bases in between. Germline V gene sequence: CDR1 MNHNY, CDR2 SVGAGI (reference sequence). This CDR3 is CASSSGGFGGELFF. Written as DNA, the CDR3 is TGTGCCAGCAGTTCTGGAGGGTTCGGCGGGGAGCTGTTTTTT.

The rearrangement joins TRBV15 to TRBJ2-5, with 12 bases lining up with TRBD2. The ends lost 5 bases at V and 4 bases at J; junction bases unmatched: 2. CDR3 length: 14 residues. CDR1 LNHNV and CDR2 YYDKDF come from the germline V gene (reference sequence). The CDR3 sequence is CATSGGLAGETQYF. The CDR3 bases are TGTGCCACCAGCGGGGGACTAGCGGGAGAGACCCAGTACTTC.

V and J are TRBV7-8 and TRBJ2-1, with TRBD2 matching 11 bases. This CDR3 region has 15 residues. Germline V gene data show CDR1 as SGHVS and CDR2 as FQNEAQ. V was pared by 2 bases and J by 6 bases, with 3 bases of the junction left unmatched. For the CDR3, the DNA is TGTGCCAGCAGCTTATTAGCGGGAGGGCCCAATGAGCAGTTCTTC. It codes for CASSLLAGGPNEQFF.

In this sample, this clone turned up a few times. The chain is built from TRBV29-1 and TRBJ2-1; D not certain. The CDR3 is 14 residues long. Germline assignment: CDR1 SQVTM and CDR2 ANQGSEA. V lost 4 bases and J 7 bases, leaving 17 bases between the germline ends. CDR3 sequence reads: CSVVGQAGLNEQFF. The CDR3 coding sequence is TGCAGCGTTGTGGGCCAAGCTGGGTTGAATGAGCAGTTCTTC.

This chain uses TRBV6-6 with TRBJ2-2, with 7 bases lining up with TRBD1. CDR1 and CDR2 (germline): MNHNY, SVGAGI (reference sequence). The CDR3 sequence is 16 residues long. The trim removed 0 bases at V and 2 bases at J, leaving 3 bases unmatched. The CDR3 here is CASSYSWDRNTGELFF. The CDR3 nucleotides are TGTGCCAGCAGTTACTCCTGGGACAGAAACACCGGGGAGCTGTTTTTT.

The V and J genes are TRBV30 and TRBJ2-4; TRBD2 agrees at 8 bases. Trimming removed 0 bases from V and 7 bases from J; junction bases left unmatched: 5. The V gene's germline CDR1 is GTSNPN and CDR2 SVGIG (reference sequence). The CDR3 contains 14 residues. The CDR3 DNA reads TGTGCCTGGAGTGTTTTAGCGGGGAGGAACATTCAGTACTTC. Its protein is CAWSVLAGRNIQYF.

The J gene is TRBJ2-1, the V gene TRBV5-6; maybe TRBD2 (6 bases). Trimming removed 4 bases from V and 7 bases from J, with 12 bases in between. CDR1 and CDR2 (germline): SGHDT, YYEEEE. The CDR3 runs to 13 residues. CDR3 protein: CASSTGLENEQFF. The CDR3 nucleotides read TGTGCCAGCAGCACGGGACTGGAGAATGAGCAGTTCTTC.

The chain has TRBV6-4 and TRBJ1-3; maybe TRBD1 (6 bases). The CDR3 has 15 residues. CDR1 is MRHNA, CDR2 SNTAGT, per germline. Trimming left V 3 bases short and J 4 bases short, with 13 bases between. The CDR3 loop is CASSEQPGAGNTIYF. DNA for the CDR3: TGTGCCAGCAGTGAGCAACCAGGGGCCGGAAACACCATATATTTT.

The chain recombines TRBV19 with TRBJ2-7; 10 bases fit TRBD2. The CDR3 is made up of 16 amino acids. CDR1 and CDR2 (germline): LNHDA, SQIVND (reference sequence). V was pared by 8 bases and J by 7 bases, with 17 bases of the junction left unmatched. CDR3 sequence reads: CASRTQTSGRSGEQYF. The CDR3, as DNA: TGTGCCAGTCGCACCCAGACTAGCGGGCGATCGGGGGAGCAGTACTTC.

V and J are TRBV6-5 and TRBJ2-1, with TRBD1 identical over 11 bases. CDR3 length equals 15 residues. V lost 6 bases and J lost 4; bases outside the gene matches: 5. Germline V lookup: CDR1 MNHEY, CDR2 SVGAGI. The DNA of the CDR3 is TGTGCCAGCAGGACGGACAGGGGGCTGTACAATGAGCAGTTCTTC. As protein: CASRTDRGLYNEQFF.

This clone was counted only a few times. The chain uses TRBV7-2 and TRBJ1-3; D is possibly TRBD1 (5 bases). Germline assignment: CDR1 SGHTA and CDR2 FQGNSA. The CDR3 has 15 residues. Trimming stripped 2 bases from V and 2 bases from J, with 10 bases between. CDR3 bases: TGTGCCAGCAGCTTAAGCCCAGGGCCTGGAAACACCATATATTTT. Protein sequence: CASSLSPGPGNTIYF.

The chain combines TRBV5-5 with TRBJ1-5; D might be TRBD1 (5 bases). CDR1 is SGHKS, CDR2 YYEKEE, per germline (reference sequence). This CDR3 has 17 residues. Trimming stripped 0 bases from V and 5 bases from J, with 18 bases between. The CDR3 DNA reads TGTGCCAGCAGCTTGGTTCCCACAGGATCTCCCTATCAGCCCCAGCATTTT. Amino acid sequence: CASSLVPTGSPYQPQHF.

The V call is TRBV27, the J call TRBJ2-1; D remains ambiguous. V was pared by 2 bases and J by 3 bases, with 20 bases between. The CDR3 runs 18 residues. CDR1 and CDR2 from the germline V gene are MNHEY and SMNVEV (reference sequence). CDR3 nucleotides: TGTGCCAGCAGTTTAAATTTCGTTACTAACGGAAACTACAATGAGCAGTTCTTC. Its protein product is CASSLNFVTNGNYNEQFF.

The DNA for the CDR3 is TGTGCCAGCAGTGAGAGCCCGGGACTAGGGTTGGGCGAGCAGTACTTC. This encodes CASSESPGLGLGEQYF. The rearrangement uses TRBV6-1 and TRBJ2-7; 8 bases line up with TRBD2. The germline V gene encodes CDR1 MNHNS and CDR2 SASEGT. The CDR3 consists of 16 residues. With 3 bases clipped from V and 6 bases from J, the junction kept 13 bases outside the gene matches.

This chain joins TRBV30 and TRBJ2-2; D is perhaps TRBD1 (6 bases). CDR1 is GTSNPN and CDR2 is SVGIG in the germline V gene (reference sequence). The V end lost 6 bases, the J end lost 4 bases, and 21 bases lay between the germline ends. CDR3 size: 16 residues. The DNA of the CDR3 is TGTGCCTGCCCCCCCGTGGGGGCAGGCAGCACCGGGGAGCTGTTTTTT. Protein sequence: CACPPVGAGSTGELFF.

V is TRBV5-1 and J is TRBJ2-7; 9 bases fit TRBD2. The CDR3 is made up of 16 amino acids. CDR1 and CDR2 (germline): SGHRS, YFSETQ. The V gene end was trimmed by 0 bases and the J gene end by 5 bases; junction bases not matched to a gene: 9. CDR3 DNA sequence: TGCGCCAGCAGCTTGGAAGGGCGGGAGGGCCTCGACGAGCAGTACTTC. It yields the protein CASSLEGREGLDEQYF.

The chain combines TRBV10-3 with TRBJ2-7, with 7 bases lining up with TRBD2. CDR1 and CDR2 (germline): ENHRY, SYGVKD. Trimming cost V 2 bases and J 0 bases; bases outside gene matches: 1. CDR3 length equals 14 residues. For the CDR3, the DNA is TGTGCCATCAGTGAGGGCGGGAGCTCCTACGAGCAGTACTTC. It is translated as CAISEGGSSYEQYF.

This chain uses TRBV29-1 with TRBJ2-7; weak D call: TRBD2 (5 bases). Germline V lookup: CDR1 SQVTM, CDR2 ANQGSEA. The CDR3 has 15 residues. With 4 bases removed from V and 4 bases from J, the gap between germline ends came to 20 bases. CDR3: CSVGPAAVGLYEQYF. Here the CDR3 DNA reads TGCAGCGTTGGCCCGGCGGCAGTTGGACTTTACGAGCAGTACTTC.

The chain has TRBV5-4 and TRBJ1-6; D is perhaps TRBD1 (5 bases). From germline, CDR1 is SGHNT and CDR2 YYREEE (reference sequence). This CDR3 has 12 residues. Here the CDR3 DNA reads TGTGCTTGGGGGGATGAGTGGTCACCCCTCCACTTT. It translates to CAWGDEWSPLHF. Full variable domain (missing parts from reference TRBV5-4 and TRBJ1-6): ETGVTQSPTHLIKTRGQQVTLRCSSQSGHNTVSWYQQALGQGPQFIFQYYREEENGRGNFPPRFSGLQFPNYSSELNVNALELDDSALYLCAWGDEWSPLHFGNGTRLTVT.